This T cell receptor (beta chain) was sequenced in a study of early stage breast cancer tumors. Deletions cut 4 bases from V and 8 bases from J, with 21 bases between. Germline CDR1 SGHVS, CDR2 FQNEAQ. This CDR3 contains 16 residues. Each sample had two DNA replicates, 0.5 ug blood or about 1.5 ug tissue. TCRdb's copy holds only in-frame clones and misses some; the assay was immunoSEQ multiplex PCR. The sample has about 36,000 clones, over 70% seen once. Input material: blood. This TCR was recovered from a person aged 55 to 75 with breast cancer. The chain couples TRBV7-8 to TRBJ2-1, with a possible D match to TRBD1 (6 bases). DNA of the CDR3: TGTGCCAGCAGCTATAGTCGGACAGCTGCCCCCCATGAGCAGTTCTTC. Protein product: CASSYSRTAAPHEQFF.